This T cell receptor beta chain was observed in a study of T cell responses to AZD1222 COVID-19 vaccine. The data were produced by immunoSEQ multiplex PCR, yet TCRdb's version contains in-frame clones alone and is incomplete. Among 97,000 or so clones listed, roughly 90% were seen once. About this clone itself: Its antigen remains unknown.

Whole-study findings and limits: Repertoires were obtained solely post-peak T cell response. Baseline testing showed seropositivity in only a handful of AZD1222 recipients.

Trimming cost V 1 base and J 0 bases, with 14 bases left between them. The CDR3 extends over 17 amino acids. The germline CDR1 and CDR2 sequences are SGHVS and FQNEAQ. The clonotype comes from an adult in good health. The material was peripheral blood, obtained on day 0 of AZD1222 vaccination. The V gene is TRBV7-8, the J gene TRBJ2-3; D gene unclear. The CDR3 DNA reads as TGTGCCAGCAGCTTAGGGGCAGAACCTACAAGCACAGATACGCAGTATTTT. Translated: CASSLGAEPTSTDTQYF.